The next 9 T cell receptor beta chains were all read from a single sample in a study of blood T cell repertoires in COVID-19. Sequenced by immunoSEQ multiplex PCR; TCRdb stores in-frame clones only, minus some. The sample consists of about 280,000 clones, 86% of them appearing once. The sequenced sample consisted of peripheral blood. Receptors were obtained from a woman between 65 and 79 years old with COVID-19, enrolled during active disease.

CDR3 amino acids: CASSFGGTYEQYF. The CDR3 DNA reads as TGTGCCAGCAGCTTTGGGGGGACCTACGAGCAGTACTTC. This chain connects TRBV5-4 to TRBJ2-7; TRBD2 might be the D (6 bases). Germline V gene lookup returns CDR1 SGHNT and CDR2 YYREEE (reference sequence). This CDR3 contains 13 residues. Trimming took 2 bases from V and 2 from J, leaving 8 bases between them.

This sequence joins TRBV30 and TRBJ2-1; D is undetermined. Germline values: CDR1 GTSNPN, CDR2 SVGIG (reference sequence). The CDR3 contains 15 residues. The V gene lost 0 bases and the J gene lost 7 bases, with 16 bases spanning the gap. The CDR3 DNA reads as TGTGCCTGGAGTGTACCAGGCCCCCGAGTGAATGAGCAGTTCTTC. It translates to CAWSVPGPRVNEQFF.

The V call is TRBV6-6, the J call TRBJ1-5; D is ambiguous. The V and J ends lost 0 bases and 3 bases respectively, with 12 bases between them. CDR1 is MNHNY and CDR2 is SVGAGI in the germline V gene (reference sequence). CDR3 length equals 16 residues. CDR3 sequence (DNA): TGTGCCAGCAGTTACTCTTTGCCCGGGTTCAATCAGCCCCAGCATTTT. Protein: CASSYSLPGFNQPQHF.

The chain carries TRBV10-2 and TRBJ2-7; no clear D. The CDR3 spans 11 residues. Germline CDR1 is WSHSY and CDR2 is SAAADI. The V gene lost 1 base and the J gene lost 5 bases, with 3 bases spanning the gap. This CDR3 reads CASSEWHEQYF. The CDR3 DNA follows: TGCGCCAGCAGTGAGTGGCACGAGCAGTACTTC.

Only a few counts were recorded for this clone. The rearrangement joins TRBV29-1 to TRBJ2-2; 8 bases map to TRBD1. This CDR3 contains 14 residues. The germline V gene encodes CDR1 SQVTM and CDR2 ANQGSEA. V shed 6 bases and J 2 bases; nucleotides not matched to a gene: 5. CDR3 loop: CSVRGLINTGELFF. In nucleotides, the CDR3 is TGCAGCGTCAGGGGGCTAATCAACACCGGGGAGCTGTTTTTT.

J is TRBJ2-1 and V is TRBV2; 11 bases align to TRBD2. There are 15 residues in the CDR3. The J segment lost 5 bases and the V segment lost 4 bases, leaving 4 bases of the junction unmatched. The germline V gene has CDR1 SNHLY and CDR2 FYNNEI. CDR3 amino acids: CASSVGTSGHNEQFF. CDR3 bases: TGTGCCAGCAGTGTGGGGACTAGCGGCCACAATGAGCAGTTCTTC.

The genes are TRBV29-1 and TRBJ1-4; 8 bases line up with TRBD1. V trimming: 7 bases; J trimming: 6 bases; junction bases outside the gene matches: 4. This CDR3 comprises 12 residues. The germline V gene encodes CDR1 SQVTM and CDR2 ANQGSEA. CDR3 protein: CSGQGRDEKLFF. The CDR3 DNA reads as TGCAGCGGACAGGGGAGAGATGAAAAACTGTTTTTT.

This clone was recorded a few times. The rearrangement links TRBV2 to TRBJ1-4, with 9 bases identical to TRBD1. Germline V gene lookup returns CDR1 SNHLY and CDR2 FYNNEI. The J segment lost 5 bases and the V segment lost 5 bases, leaving 6 bases of the junction unmatched. This CDR3 comprises 15 residues. DNA for the CDR3: TGTGCCAGCAGTAAGAACGGACAGGGGAATGAAAAACTGTTTTTT. Translated, it gives CASSKNGQGNEKLFF. Full variable domain (rest looked up from reference TRBV2 and TRBJ1-4): EPEVTQTPSHQVTQMGQEVILRCVPISNHLYFYWYRQILGQKVEFLVSFYNNEISEKSEIFDDQFSVERPDGSNFTLKIRSTKLEDSAMYFCASSKNGQGNEKLFFGSGTQLSVL.

In the case of this clone: This same CDR3 is encoded by further DNA sequences in the sample. This chain links TRBV27 with TRBJ2-7; TRBD1 is a possible D gene (6 bases). The CDR3 totals 12 residues. Germline V CDR1 and CDR2: MNHEY, SMNVEV (reference sequence). The ends were cut back, 6 bases at V and 4 bases at J, with 10 bases in the middle. CDR3 nucleotides: TGTGCCAGCAGCCAAGGGGGATACGAGCAGTACTTC. This codes for CASSQGGYEQYF.